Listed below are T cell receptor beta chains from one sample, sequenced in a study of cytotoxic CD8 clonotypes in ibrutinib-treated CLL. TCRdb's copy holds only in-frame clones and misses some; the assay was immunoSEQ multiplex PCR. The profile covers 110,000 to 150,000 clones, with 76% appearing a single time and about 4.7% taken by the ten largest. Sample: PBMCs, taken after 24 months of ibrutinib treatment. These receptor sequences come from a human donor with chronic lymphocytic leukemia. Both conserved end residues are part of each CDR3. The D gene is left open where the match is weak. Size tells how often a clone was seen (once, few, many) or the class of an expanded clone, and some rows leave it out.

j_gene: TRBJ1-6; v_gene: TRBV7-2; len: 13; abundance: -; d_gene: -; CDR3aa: CASSDSSGSPLHF; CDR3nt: TGTGCCAGCAGCGACAGCTCCGGGTCACCCCTCCACTTT
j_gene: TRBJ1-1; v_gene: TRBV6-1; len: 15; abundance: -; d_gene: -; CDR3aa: CASRRTGPPNTEAFF; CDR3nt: TGTGCCAGCAGGAGGACTGGCCCCCCGAACACTGAAGCTTTCTTT
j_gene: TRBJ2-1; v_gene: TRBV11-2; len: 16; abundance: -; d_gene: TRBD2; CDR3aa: CASSLETSGGAGEQFF; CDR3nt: TGTGCCAGCAGCTTAGAAACTAGCGGGGGGGCCGGGGAGCAGTTCTTC
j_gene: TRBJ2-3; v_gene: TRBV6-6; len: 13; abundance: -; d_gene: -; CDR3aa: CASSPGSTDTQYF; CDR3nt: TGTGCCAGCAGCCCCGGGAGCACAGATACGCAGTATTTT
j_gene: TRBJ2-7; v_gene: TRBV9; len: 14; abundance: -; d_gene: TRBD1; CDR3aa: CAASQWDRGYEQYF; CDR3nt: TGTGCCGCCAGTCAGTGGGACAGGGGATACGAGCAGTACTTC
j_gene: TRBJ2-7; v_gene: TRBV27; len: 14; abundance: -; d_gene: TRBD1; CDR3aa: CASSAPGQAYEQYF; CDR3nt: TGTGCCAGCAGCGCCCCAGGACAGGCCTACGAGCAGTACTTC
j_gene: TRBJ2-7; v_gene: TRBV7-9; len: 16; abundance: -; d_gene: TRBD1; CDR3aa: CASSRQGGPLFYEQYF; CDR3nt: TGTGCCAGCAGCCGACAGGGGGGACCACTCTTCTACGAGCAGTACTTC
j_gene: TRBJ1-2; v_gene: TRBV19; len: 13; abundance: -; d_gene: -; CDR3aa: CASSPARNYGYTF; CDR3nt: TGTGCCAGTAGCCCGGCCCGTAACTATGGCTACACCTTC
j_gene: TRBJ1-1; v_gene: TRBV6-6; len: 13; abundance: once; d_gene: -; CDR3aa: CASSYGRNTEAFF; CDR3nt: TGTGCCAGCAGTTACGGAAGGAACACTGAAGCTTTCTTT
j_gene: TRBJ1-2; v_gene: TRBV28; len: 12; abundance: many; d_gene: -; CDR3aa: CASSLTPHGYTF; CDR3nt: TGTGCCAGCAGTTTAACCCCACATGGCTACACCTTC
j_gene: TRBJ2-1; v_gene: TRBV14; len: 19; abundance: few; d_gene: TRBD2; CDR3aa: CASSQGTSGGSRSYNEQFF; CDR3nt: TGTGCCAGCAGCCAAGGGACTAGCGGGGGCAGCCGGTCCTACAATGAGCAGTTCTTC
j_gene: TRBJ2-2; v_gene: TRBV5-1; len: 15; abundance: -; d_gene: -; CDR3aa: CASSFASANTGELFF; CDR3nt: TGCGCCAGCAGCTTCGCGAGCGCCAACACCGGGGAGCTGTTTTTT
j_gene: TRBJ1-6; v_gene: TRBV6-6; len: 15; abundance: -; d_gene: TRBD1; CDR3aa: CASSYSGTGVRPLHF; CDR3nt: TGTGCCAGCAGTTACTCGGGGACAGGGGTTAGACCCCTCCACTTT
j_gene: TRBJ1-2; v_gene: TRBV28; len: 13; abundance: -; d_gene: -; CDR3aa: CASRTQGDRGYTF; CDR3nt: TGTGCCAGCCGAACACAGGGAGACCGAGGCTACACCTTC
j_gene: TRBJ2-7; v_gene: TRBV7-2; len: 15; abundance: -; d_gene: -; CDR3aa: CASSLVSGAPYEQYF; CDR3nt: TGTGCCAGCAGCTTAGTTTCCGGGGCGCCCTACGAGCAGTACTTC
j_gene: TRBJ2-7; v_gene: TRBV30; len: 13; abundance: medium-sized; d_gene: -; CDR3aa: CAWSVLRGYEQYF; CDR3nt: TGTGCCTGGAGTGTACTCCGAGGGTACGAGCAGTACTTC
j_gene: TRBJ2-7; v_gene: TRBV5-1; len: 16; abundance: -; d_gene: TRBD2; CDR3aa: CASSREGLAGNYEQYF; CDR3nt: TGCGCCAGCTCTCGAGAGGGACTAGCGGGAAACTACGAGCAGTACTTC
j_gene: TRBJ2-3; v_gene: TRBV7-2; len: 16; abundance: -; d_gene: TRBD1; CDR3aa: CASSLGQGPSTDTQYF; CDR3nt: TGTGCCAGCAGCTTAGGACAGGGTCCTAGCACAGATACGCAGTATTTT
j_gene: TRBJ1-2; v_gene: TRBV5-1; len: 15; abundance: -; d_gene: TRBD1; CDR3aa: CASSLGDRGNYGYTF; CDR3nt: TGCGCCAGCAGCTTGGGGGACAGGGGAAACTATGGCTACACCTTC
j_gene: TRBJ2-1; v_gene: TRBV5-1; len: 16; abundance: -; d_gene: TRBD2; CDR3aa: CASSLVAGGSYNEQFF; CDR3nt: TGCGCCAGCAGCTTGGTAGCGGGAGGCTCCTACAATGAGCAGTTCTTC
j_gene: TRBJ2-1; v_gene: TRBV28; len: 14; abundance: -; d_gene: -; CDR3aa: CASSSPPQHNEQFF; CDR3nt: TGTGCCAGCAGTTCCCCGCCACAACACAATGAGCAGTTCTTC
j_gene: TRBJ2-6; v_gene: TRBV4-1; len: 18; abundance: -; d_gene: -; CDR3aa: CASSQAGRGESGANVLTF; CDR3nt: TGCGCCAGCAGCCAAGCCGGCAGGGGAGAATCTGGGGCCAACGTCCTGACTTTC
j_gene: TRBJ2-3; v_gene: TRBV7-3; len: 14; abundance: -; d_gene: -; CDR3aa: CASSPTAGADTQYF; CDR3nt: TGTGCCAGCAGCCCCACGGCTGGGGCGGATACGCAGTATTTT
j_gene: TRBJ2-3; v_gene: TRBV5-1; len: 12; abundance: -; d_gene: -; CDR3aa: CASGSSTDTQYF; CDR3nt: TGCGCCAGCGGGAGTAGCACAGATACGCAGTATTTT
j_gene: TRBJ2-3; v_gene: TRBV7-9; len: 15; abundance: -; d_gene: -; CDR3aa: CASRPLAWDTDTQYF; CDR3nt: TGTGCCAGCCGCCCCTTAGCATGGGACACAGATACGCAGTATTTT
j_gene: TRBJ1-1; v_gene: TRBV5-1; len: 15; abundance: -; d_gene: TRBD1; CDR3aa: CASGGTGEWNTEAFF; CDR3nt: TGCGCCAGCGGAGGGACAGGGGAGTGGAACACTGAAGCTTTCTTT
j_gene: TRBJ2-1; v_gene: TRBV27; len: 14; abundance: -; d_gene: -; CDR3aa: CASSILEGRNEQFF; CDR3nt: TGTGCCAGCTCAATACTAGAGGGGAGGAATGAGCAGTTCTTC
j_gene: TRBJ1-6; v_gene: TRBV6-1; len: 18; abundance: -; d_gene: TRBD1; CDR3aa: CASSEGQGSWSYNSPLHF; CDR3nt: TGTGCCAGCAGTGAAGGACAGGGATCGTGGTCCTATAATTCACCCCTCCACTTT
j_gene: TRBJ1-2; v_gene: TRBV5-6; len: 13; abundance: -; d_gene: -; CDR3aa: CASSPQGRGGYTF; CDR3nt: TGTGCCAGCAGCCCGCAGGGTCGGGGTGGCTACACCTTC
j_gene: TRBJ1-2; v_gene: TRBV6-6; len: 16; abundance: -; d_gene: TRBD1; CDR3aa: CASRRTTGVGSDGYTF; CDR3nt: TGTGCCAGCAGGCGTACCACAGGGGTGGGTTCGGATGGCTACACCTTC
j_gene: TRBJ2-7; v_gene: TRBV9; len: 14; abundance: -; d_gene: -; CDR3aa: CASSPSRAPYEQYF; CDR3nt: TGTGCCAGCAGCCCCTCGCGGGCACCCTACGAGCAGTACTTC
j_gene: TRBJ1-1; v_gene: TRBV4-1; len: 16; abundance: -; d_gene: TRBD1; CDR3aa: CASSQDSPGGWTEAFF; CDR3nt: TGCGCCAGCAGCCAAGATTCCCCAGGGGGCTGGACTGAAGCTTTCTTT
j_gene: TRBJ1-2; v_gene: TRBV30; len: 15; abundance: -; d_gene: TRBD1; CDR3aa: CAWRPTNRGDYGYTF; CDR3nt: TGTGCCTGGAGACCCACAAACAGGGGGGACTATGGCTACACCTTC
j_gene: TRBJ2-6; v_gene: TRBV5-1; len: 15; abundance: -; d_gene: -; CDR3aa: CASNPVGGGANVLTF; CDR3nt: TGCGCCAGCAACCCGGTGGGTGGTGGGGCCAACGTCCTGACTTTC
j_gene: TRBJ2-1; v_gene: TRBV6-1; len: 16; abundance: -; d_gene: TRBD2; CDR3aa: CASSEAGRGGGNEQFF; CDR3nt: TGTGCCAGCAGTGAAGCGGGGCGGGGGGGTGGCAATGAGCAGTTCTTC
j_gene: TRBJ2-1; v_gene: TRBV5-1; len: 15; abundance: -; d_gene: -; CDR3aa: CASSSRWTGIGEQFF; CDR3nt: TGCGCCAGCAGCTCCCGTTGGACCGGGATCGGTGAGCAGTTCTTC
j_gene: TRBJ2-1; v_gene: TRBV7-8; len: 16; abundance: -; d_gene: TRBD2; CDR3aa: CASNSGLAGDPRAQFF; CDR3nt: TGTGCCAGCAACTCAGGGCTAGCGGGAGACCCCAGGGCACAGTTCTTC
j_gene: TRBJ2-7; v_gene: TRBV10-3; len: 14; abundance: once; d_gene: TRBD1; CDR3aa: CAISEGQGGYEQYF; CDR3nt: TGTGCCATCAGTGAGGGACAGGGGGGGTACGAGCAGTACTTC
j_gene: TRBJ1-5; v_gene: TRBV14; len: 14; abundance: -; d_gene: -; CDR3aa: CASLRGYSNQPQHF; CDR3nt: TGTGCCAGCCTAAGGGGGTATAGCAATCAGCCCCAGCATTTT
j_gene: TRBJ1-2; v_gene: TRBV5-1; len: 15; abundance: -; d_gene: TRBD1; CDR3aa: CASSPGTGVIGGYTF; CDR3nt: TGCGCCAGCAGCCCTGGGACAGGGGTGATTGGCGGCTACACCTTC
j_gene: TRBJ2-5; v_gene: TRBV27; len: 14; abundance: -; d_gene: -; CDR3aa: CASSRDGQQETQYF; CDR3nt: TGTGCCAGCAGCCGGGACGGGCAACAAGAGACCCAGTACTTC
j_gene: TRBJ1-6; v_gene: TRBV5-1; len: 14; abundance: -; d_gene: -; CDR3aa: CASSFGYPNSPLHF; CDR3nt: TGCGCCAGCAGCTTTGGCTACCCGAATTCACCCCTCCACTTT
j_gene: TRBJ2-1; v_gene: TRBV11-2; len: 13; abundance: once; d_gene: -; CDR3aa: CASSLRDPNEQFF; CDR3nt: TGTGCCAGCAGCTTAAGGGATCCTAATGAGCAGTTCTTC
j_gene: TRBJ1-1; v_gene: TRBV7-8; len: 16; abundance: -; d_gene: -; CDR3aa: CASSLAQASLPGEAFF; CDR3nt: TGTGCCAGCAGCTTAGCGCAGGCATCTCTACCGGGTGAAGCTTTCTTT
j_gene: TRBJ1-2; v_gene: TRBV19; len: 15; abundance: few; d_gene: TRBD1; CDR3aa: CASSISSTGAGGYTF; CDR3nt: TGTGCCAGTAGTATCTCCTCGACAGGGGCAGGAGGCTACACCTTC
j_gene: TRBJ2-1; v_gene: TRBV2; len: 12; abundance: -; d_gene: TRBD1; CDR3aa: CASTGQGYEQFF; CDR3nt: TGTGCCAGCACGGGACAGGGGTATGAGCAGTTCTTC
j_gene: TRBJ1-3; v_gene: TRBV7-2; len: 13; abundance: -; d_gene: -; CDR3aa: CASSFLPGNTIYF; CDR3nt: TGTGCCAGCAGCTTCCTCCCCGGAAACACCATATATTTT
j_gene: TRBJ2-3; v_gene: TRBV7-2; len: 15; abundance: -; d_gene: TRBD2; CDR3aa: CASSVTLAAPDTQYF; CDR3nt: TGTGCCAGCAGCGTAACGCTAGCGGCCCCAGATACGCAGTATTTT
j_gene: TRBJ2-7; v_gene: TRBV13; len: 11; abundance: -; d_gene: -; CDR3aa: CASSRSYEQYF; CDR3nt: TGTGCCAGCAGCCGATCCTACGAGCAGTACTTC
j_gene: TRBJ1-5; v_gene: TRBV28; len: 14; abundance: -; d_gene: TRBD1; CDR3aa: CASRRQGPNQPQHF; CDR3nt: TGTGCCAGCAGAAGACAGGGCCCCAATCAGCCCCAGCATTTT
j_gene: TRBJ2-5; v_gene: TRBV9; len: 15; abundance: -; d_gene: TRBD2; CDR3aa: CASNRGLAGGETQYF; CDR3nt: TGTGCCAGCAACCGGGGGCTAGCGGGAGGTGAGACCCAGTACTTC
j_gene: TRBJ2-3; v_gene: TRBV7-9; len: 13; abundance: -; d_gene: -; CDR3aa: CASSSGTPDTQYF; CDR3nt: TGTGCCAGCAGCTCCGGGACTCCAGATACGCAGTATTTT
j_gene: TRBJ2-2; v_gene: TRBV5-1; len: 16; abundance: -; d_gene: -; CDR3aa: CASSFQGTSNTGELFF; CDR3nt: TGCGCCAGCAGCTTCCAGGGGACGTCGAACACCGGGGAGCTGTTTTTT
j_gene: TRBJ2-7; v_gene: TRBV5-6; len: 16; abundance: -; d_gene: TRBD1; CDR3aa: CASSLGGGQPSYEQYF; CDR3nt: TGTGCCAGCAGCTTGGGTGGGGGACAGCCGTCCTACGAGCAGTACTTC